This TCR beta chain came from a study of regulatory T cells in long-lasting Graves disease. Study-level findings and limits: Patients with persistent disease showed a bias toward TRBV28, TRBJ1-2 and TRBJ2-5.

Germline CDR1 reads SGHNT; CDR2 reads YYREEE (reference sequence). With 3 bases removed from V and 8 bases from J, the gap between germline ends came to 14 bases. This CDR3 is built from 13 residues. A note on this clonotype: Antigen unknown.

Arm-PCR of CDR3 regions and iRepertoire HTBI primers were the basis on which TCR beta libraries were built. TCRdb independently ran MiXCR on the multiplex PCR reads; one entry per CDR3 protein. The table shows 400,000 or so distinct CDR3 sequences, with roughly a quarter occurring only once. Time point described: persistent/refractory GD, antithyroid drugs over 5 years with positive TRAb. RNA isolated from PBMCs was used to make the TCR library. One endocrinology department in Xi'an, China, was where patients came from. The V and J genes are TRBV5-4 and TRBJ1-2; D ambiguous. The TCR was taken from a female donor with Graves disease. The material sequenced was peripheral blood mononuclear cells (PBMCs), taken when the disease was refractory, from a patient treated with antithyroid drugs. This CDR3 is CASSSDSLWGYTF. Written as DNA, the CDR3 is TGTGCCAGCAGCTCGGACTCCCTGTGGGGCTACACCTTC.